The entry that follows covers one T cell receptor beta chain sequence. Per germline, CDR1 SGHVS and CDR2 FQNEAQ. V was clipped by 5 bases and J by 1 base, with 12 bases between them. The CDR3 extends over 14 amino acids. Assay used: immunoSEQ multiplex PCR; TCRdb lists only in-frame clones, some missing. The sample has roughly 85,000 clones, 90% seen once. The entry originates in a study of T cell responses to AZD1222 COVID-19 vaccine. This TCR derives from an adult who received the AZD1222 COVID-19 vaccine. The sample here was peripheral blood, taken 28 days after the second AZD1222 dose. The chain employs TRBV7-8 and TRBJ2-7; the D gene is possibly TRBD1 (5 bases). As DNA, the CDR3 is TGTGCCAGCAGCCCACCCGCAGGGTCCTACGAGCAGTACTTC. Translating gives CASSPPAGSYEQYF.